The source of this T cell receptor beta chain is a study of cytomegalovirus exposure and HLA in healthy donors. Study-level background: There were some 380 genotyped donors. Of these, 81% fell in the genetic ancestry cluster associated with self-reported Caucasian donors.

Study-wide points: A further, later analysis showed that HLA-associated TCR beta chains (compared with equally common others) were more clonally expanded. Analyses of presence/absence relied on an assumption of roughly uniform sequencing depth across donors. Reportedly, cytomegalovirus status was diagnosed with high sensitivity and specificity.

This clone turned up a few times. No antigen is known for it. Germline CDR1 reads SGHDN; CDR2 reads FVKESK. The CDR3 length is 16 residues. The trim removed 6 bases at V and 1 base at J, leaving 9 bases unmatched. The primer mix had 60 Vbeta and 13 Jbeta primers. Sequencing was performed with immunoSEQ multiplex PCR; in TCRdb, only in-frame clones are kept and a portion is missing. In the table there are some 170,000 clones, 75% to 80% of which are singletons. The TCR was taken from a man aged 40-50 years in good health and CMV-seropositive. The chain links TRBV14 to TRBJ2-7, with 10 nucleotides matching TRBD1. The sequencing input was PBMCs. In nucleotides, the CDR3 is TGTGCCAGCAGGCCCTCCTGGGGACAGGGGTCCTACGAGCAGTACTTC. This codes for CASRPSWGQGSYEQYF.